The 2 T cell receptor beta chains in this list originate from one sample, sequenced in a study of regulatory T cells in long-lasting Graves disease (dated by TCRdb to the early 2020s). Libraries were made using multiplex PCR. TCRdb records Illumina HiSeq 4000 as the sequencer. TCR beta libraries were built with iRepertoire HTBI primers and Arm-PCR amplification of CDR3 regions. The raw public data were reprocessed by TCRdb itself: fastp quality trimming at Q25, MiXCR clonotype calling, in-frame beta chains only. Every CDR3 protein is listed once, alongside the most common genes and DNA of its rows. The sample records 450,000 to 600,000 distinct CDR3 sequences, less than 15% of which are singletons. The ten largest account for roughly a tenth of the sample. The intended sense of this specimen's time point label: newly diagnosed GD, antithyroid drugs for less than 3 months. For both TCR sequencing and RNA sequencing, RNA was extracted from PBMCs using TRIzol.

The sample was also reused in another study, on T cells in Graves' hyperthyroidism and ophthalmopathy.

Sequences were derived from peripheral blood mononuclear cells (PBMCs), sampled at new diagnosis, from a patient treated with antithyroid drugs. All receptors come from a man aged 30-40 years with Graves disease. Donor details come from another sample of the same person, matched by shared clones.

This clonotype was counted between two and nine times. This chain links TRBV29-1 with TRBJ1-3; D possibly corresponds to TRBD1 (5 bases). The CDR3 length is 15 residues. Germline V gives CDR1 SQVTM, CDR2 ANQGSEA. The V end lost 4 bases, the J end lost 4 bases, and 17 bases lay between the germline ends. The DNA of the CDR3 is TGCAGCGTTGGCGGAGGGGCCGCCATCGGAAACACCATATATTTT. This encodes CSVGGGAAIGNTIYF.

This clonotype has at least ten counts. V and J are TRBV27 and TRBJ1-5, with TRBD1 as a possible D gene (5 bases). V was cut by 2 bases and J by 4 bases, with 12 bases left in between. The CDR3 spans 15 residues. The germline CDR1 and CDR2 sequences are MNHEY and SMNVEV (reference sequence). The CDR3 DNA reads TGTGCCAGCAGTTTAGCAGGGCCGACTAATCAGCCCCAGCATTTT. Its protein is CASSLAGPTNQPQHF.